This TCR beta chain emerged from a study of blood T cell repertoires in COVID-19 (dated by TCRdb to 2019 to 2021). Regarding the complete study: Samples covering the acute and convalescent phases of COVID-19 were provided by collaborators in the United States, Italy and Spain. The prospective study material was composed of cDNA or gDNA derived from T cells, B-cell-depleted T cells, or PBMCs. Subjects who had been exposed to COVID-19, were actively infected with it, or had recovered from it provided the deeply sampled blood TCRbeta repertoires that made up the dataset. The repertoires were released in a freely available public database meant as a resource for research on the immune response to SARS-CoV-2. Samples were obtained from the ongoing ImmuneRACE study (first 160 participants) and from about 1,300 subjects provided by 6 global collaborators. Sample metadata almost always included a de-identified subject ID, COVID-19 status, age in years and sex. Where available, HLA class I and class II types were taken from metadata supplied by the sample provider and were not determined by assay-based typing.

Study-wide findings and limitations: How much clinical and demographic metadata was included differed by source and by participant, and the metadata was provided uncurated.

V sheds 2 bases and J sheds 5 bases, leaving 6 bases between their ends. Including cysteine and phenylalanine, the CDR3 has 12 amino acids. The entry retains the CDR3 DNA only, 36 bases that are in frame from base 1. A word on this clone: The target of this receptor is not known. The record has no base qualities; no much larger clone is one base away.

The collaborating institutions used their own protocols to collect whole blood in K2EDTA tubes. For TCRbeta analysis, collaborators shipped samples as frozen whole blood, isolated PBMCs, or DNA extracted from either of those sample types. TCRbeta CDR3 regions were amplified from genomic DNA using the immunoSEQ Assay, a bias-controlled multiplex PCR. The paper's data handling went like this. The number of nucleated cells in each sample was estimated by amplification of reference gene primers within the assay. To quantify the absolute abundance of each unique TCRbeta CDR3 rearrangement, sequence reads were collapsed and filtered. For each sample, productive Simpson clonality was calculated as the square root of Simpson's diversity index across productive rearrangements. TCRdb took over this immuneACCESS table, retaining in-frame rearrangements with V and J assigned. Such tables are incomplete; in checked studies, under half of the missing clones stem from an unresolved V gene, and the remainder is unexplained. V and J calls and clone size are those listed in that table; D and trimming were worked out from the DNA. The sample table shows approximately 77,000 clones, and approximately 88% are seen once. Around 7.3% of the sample goes to the ten largest clones.

The source material was peripheral blood. The chain uses TRBV12-3 or TRBV12-4 and TRBJ1-1; the D gene cannot be named for sure. The clonotype comes from a woman older than 75 with acute or convalescent COVID-19. The DNA reads TGTGCCAGCAGTTTACCGGGAACTGAAGCTTTCTTT. Its translation reads: CASSLPGTEAFF.